These T cell receptor beta chains were read from a single sample in a study of a mutant IDH1 vaccine in newly diagnosed glioma. TCRdb keeps only in-frame clones here, not all; method: immunoSEQ multiplex PCR. The sample lists 92,000 or so clones, about four fifths seen once, with 5.3% in the top ten. The sequencing used PBMCs, collected from a glioma patient treated with radiotherapy, temozolomide or both. Receptors were obtained from a man aged 35 to 55 with glioma. Some clones in this sample may be carry-over from other donors' samples. CDR3s include the opening cysteine and the closing phenylalanine or tryptophan. The D gene is left open where the match is weak. Only some rows state a clone size, as once, few, many or a class for expanded clones.

D,size,J,V,CDR3,DNA
-,-,TRBJ2-7,TRBV2,CASSVEGGPYEQYF,TGTGCCAGCAGTGTAGAGGGGGGACCCTACGAGCAGTACTTC
TRBD2,once,TRBJ2-7,TRBV11-1,CASSLATAGGPSPYEQYF,TGTGCCAGCAGCTTAGCAACAGCGGGGGGGCCGTCCCCCTACGAGCAGTACTTC
-,-,TRBJ1-1,TRBV6-5,CASSYDGVNTEAFF,TGTGCCAGCAGTTACGACGGAGTGAACACTGAAGCTTTCTTT
-,-,TRBJ2-3,TRBV11-2,CASSSGTSSTDTQYF,TGTGCCAGCAGCTCAGGGACATCCAGCACAGATACGCAGTATTTT
-,-,TRBJ2-7,TRBV6-5,CASSYSYDGYEQYF,TGTGCCAGCAGTTACTCCTACGACGGGTACGAGCAGTACTTC
-,-,TRBJ1-1,TRBV12-5,CASGSTVNTEAFF,TGTGCTAGTGGTAGTACAGTGAACACTGAAGCTTTCTTT
TRBD1,-,TRBJ1-5,TRBV15,CATSMDQGGQPQHF,TGTGCCACCAGCATGGACCAGGGGGGACAGCCCCAGCATTTT
TRBD1,-,TRBJ1-5,TRBV18,CASSPEEGGTVARQPQHF,TGTGCCAGCTCACCAGAGGAAGGTGGGACAGTGGCTCGTCAGCCCCAGCATTTT
TRBD1,-,TRBJ1-2,TRBV10-3,CAISVGQGADGYTF,TGTGCCATCAGCGTAGGACAGGGGGCAGATGGCTACACCTTC
TRBD1,-,TRBJ2-7,TRBV6-5,CASSRGTGYYEQYF,TGTGCCAGCAGCCGCGGGACAGGGTACTACGAGCAGTACTTC
-,-,TRBJ2-7,TRBV5-1,CASSLGQTDSYEQYF,TGCGCCAGCAGTTTGGGGCAGACAGACTCCTACGAGCAGTACTTC
-,-,TRBJ1-3,TRBV19,CASTRGVGNTIYF,TGTGCCAGTACAAGGGGTGTAGGAAACACCATATATTTT
-,-,TRBJ2-1,TRBV5-1,CASSSPIRDRSSYNEQFF,TGCGCCAGCAGTTCCCCGATACGAGACAGAAGCTCCTACAATGAGCAGTTCTTC
-,-,TRBJ1-5,TRBV6-5,CATQATGGNQPQHF,TGTGCCACCCAGGCAACTGGGGGCAATCAGCCCCAGCATTTT
-,-,TRBJ1-5,TRBV19,CASRATAYQPQHF,TGTGCCAGTAGGGCGACAGCGTATCAGCCCCAGCATTTT
-,-,TRBJ2-7,TRBV9,CASSRGGSYEQYF,TGTGCCAGCTCGAGGGGCGGGTCCTACGAGCAGTACTTC
-,-,TRBJ1-2,TRBV11-3,CASSLDGRGYTF,TGTGCCAGCAGCTTAGACGGGAGAGGCTACACCTTC
TRBD1,-,TRBJ1-4,TRBV18,CASSPSDRAKPTNEKLFF,TGTGCCAGCTCACCATCGGACAGGGCTAAACCGACTAATGAAAAACTGTTTTTT
-,-,TRBJ2-2,TRBV11-2,CASSLMGYSAGELFF,TGTGCCAGCAGCTTAATGGGGTACTCTGCCGGGGAGCTGTTTTTT
TRBD2,-,TRBJ2-3,TRBV5-4,CASSLRLAATDTQYF,TGTGCCAGCAGCCTAAGGCTAGCGGCCACAGATACGCAGTATTTT
TRBD1,once,TRBJ1-4,TRBV5-6,CASSPHTDREDEKLFF,TGTGCCAGCAGCCCCCACACGGACAGGGAGGATGAAAAACTGTTTTTT
-,-,TRBJ1-2,TRBV7-9,CASNPGGHNYGYTF,TGTGCCAGCAATCCCGGGGGCCATAACTATGGCTACACCTTC
-,-,TRBJ1-5,TRBV19,CASSMTQVQPQHF,TGTGCCAGTAGTATGACCCAAGTTCAGCCCCAGCATTTT
-,-,TRBJ1-4,TRBV6-5,CASSYANGEKLFF,TGTGCCAGCAGTTACGCAAATGGGGAAAAACTGTTTTTT
TRBD1,-,TRBJ2-4,TRBV6-5,CASRGQGFGIQYF,TGTGCCAGCAGGGGACAGGGATTCGGCATTCAGTACTTC
-,-,TRBJ1-2,TRBV6-5,CASRLDGNYGYTF,TGTGCCAGCAGGCTGGACGGGAACTATGGCTACACCTTC
-,few,TRBJ1-5,TRBV6-5,CASSYGAYQPQHF,TGTGCCAGCAGTTACGGGGCTTATCAGCCCCAGCATTTT
-,once,TRBJ1-2,TRBV19,CASSIGASYGYTF,TGTGCCAGTAGTATTGGGGCGAGCTATGGCTACACCTTC
-,-,TRBJ2-3,TRBV5-6,CASSWDLDTQYF,TGTGCCAGCAGCTGGGACCTAGATACGCAGTATTTT
-,once,TRBJ2-5,TRBV6-5,CASSYIRGTYQETQYF,TGTGCCAGCAGTTACATTAGGGGAACGTACCAAGAGACCCAGTACTTC
-,-,TRBJ2-2,TRBV6-6,CASGSTRAGSGELFF,TGTGCCAGCGGCTCAACGAGGGCAGGAAGCGGGGAGCTGTTTTTT
-,few,TRBJ2-7,TRBV21-1,CASRLSGLSYEQYF,TGTGCCAGCAGACTGAGCGGGCTATCCTACGAGCAGTACTTC
-,-,TRBJ2-6,TRBV7-9,CASRPGTMSGANVLTF,TGTGCCAGCAGACCCGGTACAATGTCTGGGGCCAACGTCCTGACTTTC
TRBD1,-,TRBJ2-7,TRBV4-1,CASSLLQGPTYEQYF,TGCGCCAGCAGCCTACTACAGGGGCCAACCTACGAGCAGTACTTC
TRBD1,-,TRBJ1-5,TRBV5-1,CASSPGTDFNQPQHF,TGCGCCAGCAGCCCCGGGACAGATTTCAATCAGCCCCAGCATTTT
-,once,TRBJ2-6,TRBV5-1,CASSWGEGASGANVLTF,TGCGCCAGCAGCTGGGGAGAGGGTGCGTCTGGGGCCAACGTCCTGACTTTC
TRBD1,-,TRBJ1-5,TRBV6-5,CASRRRQGLNQPQHF,TGTGCCAGCAGGCGAAGACAGGGGCTTAATCAGCCCCAGCATTTT
-,-,TRBJ2-7,TRBV27,CASSLDRSYEQYF,TGTGCCAGCAGTTTAGACAGGTCCTACGAGCAGTACTTC
TRBD2,-,TRBJ2-5,TRBV13,CASSFGLAGQETQYF,TGTGCCAGCAGCTTCGGACTAGCCGGCCAAGAGACCCAGTACTTC
-,-,TRBJ2-5,TRBV5-1,CASSLNPERETQYF,TGCGCCAGCAGCTTGAACCCAGAGAGGGAGACCCAGTACTTC
TRBD1,-,TRBJ1-1,TRBV27,CASRASGTANTEAFF,TGTGCCAGCAGGGCCTCCGGGACAGCAAACACTGAAGCTTTCTTT
-,-,TRBJ1-3,TRBV30,CAWSVPPLTIYF,TGTGCCTGGAGTGTACCCCCCTTGACCATATATTTT
-,-,TRBJ1-1,TRBV29-1,CSVWEGTEAFF,TGCAGCGTTTGGGAGGGCACTGAAGCTTTCTTT
-,-,TRBJ1-2,TRBV29-1,CSVEDRFGDPNYGYTF,TGCAGCGTTGAAGATAGGTTTGGGGACCCTAACTATGGCTACACCTTC
-,-,TRBJ1-6,TRBV11-2,CASSLGPSYNSPLHF,TGTGCCAGCAGCTTAGGTCCAAGCTATAATTCACCCCTCCACTTT
TRBD1,few,TRBJ1-2,TRBV5-1,CASSIGGASLGYTF,TGCGCCAGCAGCATAGGGGGCGCCTCTTTAGGCTACACCTTC
TRBD1,-,TRBJ1-4,TRBV4-2,CASSQEPPGQGNEKLFF,TGTGCCAGCAGCCAGGAACCACCGGGACAGGGGAATGAAAAACTGTTTTTT
TRBD2,-,TRBJ2-1,TRBV14,CASSQGRGVYNEQFF,TGTGCCAGCAGCCAAGGGCGGGGGGTATACAATGAGCAGTTCTTC
TRBD1,-,TRBJ2-6,TRBV4-2,CASSQGGGQGGSGANVLTF,TGTGCCAGCAGCCAAGGAGGTGGACAGGGGGGCTCTGGGGCCAACGTCCTGACTTTC
TRBD1,-,TRBJ1-2,TRBV19,CASRGTGALNYGYTF,TGTGCCAGTAGGGGGACAGGCGCCTTGAACTATGGCTACACCTTC
-,few,TRBJ1-2,TRBV27,CASSSIPLGAPNYGYTF,TGTGCCAGCAGTTCCATCCCACTTGGGGCCCCTAACTATGGCTACACCTTC
-,-,TRBJ2-7,TRBV27,CASSLFGGAYEQYF,TGTGCCAGCAGTTTATTCGGGGGAGCCTACGAGCAGTACTTC
-,-,TRBJ2-7,TRBV27,CASSLTFAGQAYEQYF,TGTGCCAGCAGTTTGACTTTCGCGGGACAAGCCTACGAGCAGTACTTC
-,-,TRBJ1-1,TRBV19,CASTHPQGRGGAFF,TGTGCCAGTACCCACCCGCAGGGTAGAGGGGGAGCTTTCTTT
-,-,TRBJ1-6,TRBV10-1,CASSPTQNSPLHF,TGCGCCAGCAGTCCCACTCAAAATTCACCCCTCCACTTT